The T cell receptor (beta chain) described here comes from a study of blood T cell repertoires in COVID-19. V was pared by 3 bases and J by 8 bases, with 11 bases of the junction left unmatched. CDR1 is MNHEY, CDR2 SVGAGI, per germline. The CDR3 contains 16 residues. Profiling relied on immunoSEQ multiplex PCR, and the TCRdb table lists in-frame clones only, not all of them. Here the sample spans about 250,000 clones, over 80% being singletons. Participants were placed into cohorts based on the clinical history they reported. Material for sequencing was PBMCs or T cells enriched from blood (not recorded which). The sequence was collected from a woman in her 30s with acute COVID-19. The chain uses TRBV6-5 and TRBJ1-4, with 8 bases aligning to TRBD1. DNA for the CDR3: TGTGCCAGCAGTTATATCGCAGGGGGCGCTAGGGAAAAACTGTTTTTT. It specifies CASSYIAGGAREKLFF.